These 27 T cell receptor beta chains were all obtained from the same sample, sequenced in a study of T cell responses to AZD1222 COVID-19 vaccine. The protocol was immunoSEQ multiplex PCR, while the TCRdb copy is restricted to in-frame clones and leaves out a portion. The sample holds 100,000 to 150,000 clones, around 87% seen once. Sequenced material: peripheral blood, taken on day 0 of AZD1222 vaccination. All receptors come from an adult in good health.

CDR3 DNA: TGTGCTAGTGGTTTCCCCCGGGGAAAGCAGTTCTTC. It specifies CASGFPRGKQFF. The rearrangement joins TRBV12-5 to TRBJ2-1, with D possibly matching TRBD2 (5 bases). Per the germline V gene, CDR1 is LGHNT and CDR2 is FRNRAP. V lost 3 bases to trimming and J lost 11 bases, with 11 bases between them. The CDR3 is 12 amino acids.

This clone showed up just once. The chain employs TRBV11-1 and TRBJ2-1; a weak D match, TRBD1 (6 bases). V shed 0 bases and J shed 0 bases, with 9 bases lying between them. The CDR3 totals 16 residues. Germline CDR1 and CDR2: SGHAT and FQDESV (reference sequence). CDR3 coding DNA: TGTGCCAGCAGCTTAGCGACAGGCATCTCCTACAATGAGCAGTTCTTC. Translation gives CASSLATGISYNEQFF.

There are a few counts of this clone. The gene calls are TRBV7-3 and TRBJ2-5; D is unresolved. Between the trimmed V and J ends, which lost 2 bases and 2 bases, there was a span of 9 bases. The CDR3 is 14 residues long. The germline V gene encodes CDR1 SGHTA and CDR2 FQGTGA. CDR3 DNA sequence: TGTGCCAGCAGCTTACGAGGTCCACAAGAGACCCAGTACTTC. As protein: CASSLRGPQETQYF.

The rearrangement links TRBV4-2 to TRBJ2-7; possible D gene TRBD1, 6 bases. Germline assignment: CDR1 LGHNA and CDR2 YNFKEQ. Trimming cost V 4 bases and J 0 bases, with 13 bases left between them. The CDR3 runs to 15 residues. CDR3 region: CASSPTGTSSYEQYF. CDR3 nucleotides: TGTGCCAGCAGCCCGACAGGAACCTCCTCCTACGAGCAGTACTTC.

Here the CDR3 reads CASSLQGSEAFF. In nucleotides, the CDR3 is TGTGCCAGCAGCTTGCAGGGCTCTGAAGCTTTCTTT. The chain links TRBV11-3 to TRBJ1-1; D possibly corresponds to TRBD1 (5 bases). This CDR3 region has 12 residues. Germline V gene sequence: CDR1 SGHNT, CDR2 YENEEA. Trimming shortened V by 3 bases and J by 6 bases, and 8 bases separated the two germline ends. The whole variable domain, filled in from reference TRBV11-3 and TRBJ1-1, reads EAGVVQSPRYKIIEKKQPVAFWCNPISGHNTLYWYLQNLGQGPELLIRYENEEAVDDSQLPKDRFSAERLKGVDSTLKIQPAELGDSAVYLCASSLQGSEAFFGQGTRLTVV.

The V call is TRBV27, the J call TRBJ1-2, with no clear D. CDR3 length: 14 residues. The V end lost 2 bases, the J end lost 0 bases, and 7 bases lay between the germline ends. Germline CDR1 is MNHEY and CDR2 is SMNVEV (reference sequence). CDR3 in amino acids: CASSLTYSNYGYTF. In DNA, the CDR3 is TGTGCCAGCAGTTTAACCTATTCTAACTATGGCTACACCTTC.

V usage is TRBV2 and J usage is TRBJ1-4; D ambiguous. V was trimmed by 6 bases and J by 4 bases, leaving 6 bases between them. The CDR3 runs 12 residues. Germline CDR1 SNHLY, CDR2 FYNNEI. The CDR3 loop reads CASRTDNEKLFF. The CDR3, as DNA: TGTGCCAGCAGGACGGATAATGAAAAACTGTTTTTT.

V and J are TRBV19 and TRBJ1-2, with 7 positions matching TRBD1. Germline V gene sequence: CDR1 LNHDA, CDR2 SQIVND (reference sequence). The CDR3 loop spans 14 amino acids. V trimming: 6 bases; J trimming: 2 bases; junction bases outside the gene matches: 6. As DNA, the CDR3 is TGTGCCAGTAGCAGGACAGGAGACAACTATGGCTACACCTTC. It yields the protein CASSRTGDNYGYTF.

The chain uses TRBV9 and TRBJ1-1; D gene ambiguous. Per germline, CDR1 SGDLS and CDR2 YYNGEE. The V and J ends lost 4 bases and 4 bases respectively, with 17 bases between them. This CDR3 has 15 residues. Written as DNA, the CDR3 is TGTGCCAGCAGCCCTCAGACGGGGTTTAGCACTGAAGCTTTCTTT. Protein product: CASSPQTGFSTEAFF. Full variable domain (rest looked up from reference TRBV9 and TRBJ1-1): DSGVTQTPKHLITATGQRVTLRCSPRSGDLSVYWYQQSLDQGLQFLIQYYNGEERAKGNILERFSAQQFPDLHSELNLSSLELGDSALYFCASSPQTGFSTEAFFGQGTRLTVV.

This chain links TRBV27 with TRBJ1-6; no clear D gene. The germline gives CDR1 MNHEY, CDR2 SMNVEV (reference sequence). Trimming removed 5 bases from V and 0 bases from J, with 14 bases in between. CDR3 length equals 17 residues. The chain's CDR3 is CASSPAVGSSYNSPLHF. The CDR3 nucleotides are TGTGCCAGCAGTCCCGCGGTGGGGAGCTCCTATAATTCACCCCTCCACTTT.

The chain has TRBV19 and TRBJ2-5, with D unresolved. CDR1 LNHDA and CDR2 SQIVND come from the germline V gene (reference sequence). The V end was cut by 8 bases, the J end by 5 bases, with 21 bases between. CDR3 length equals 15 residues. The CDR3 coding sequence is TGTGCCAGTCCCATGGGTTATCCTATAGGGGAGACCCAGTACTTC. As protein: CASPMGYPIGETQYF.

This clone has only a few counts. V gene TRBV7-2 combines with J gene TRBJ2-3; 8 bases match TRBD2. From germline, CDR1 is SGHTA and CDR2 FQGNSA. This CDR3 region has 16 residues. With 5 bases clipped from V and 1 base from J, the junction kept 8 bases outside the gene matches. CDR3 DNA: TGTGCCAGCAGCCGGAACGGGGGGGCGGGCACAGATACGCAGTATTTT. Its protein product is CASSRNGGAGTDTQYF.

This chain connects TRBV27 to TRBJ1-5; weak D call: TRBD1 (5 bases). CDR3 length: 15 residues. Per the germline V gene, CDR1 is MNHEY and CDR2 is SMNVEV (reference sequence). The V gene lost 1 base and the J gene lost 2 bases, with 9 bases spanning the gap. The CDR3 bases are TGTGCCAGCAGTTTATTTCAGGGCCGCAATCAGCCCCAGCATTTT. Translating gives CASSLFQGRNQPQHF.

The chain has TRBV4-3 and TRBJ2-1; 14 bases are shared with TRBD2. Germline CDR1 is LGHNA and CDR2 is YSLEER. J gave up 8 bases and V 4 bases, and 10 bases lay outside the gene matches. This CDR3 is built from 17 residues. CDR3: CASSLRLAGGPGDEQFF. Here the CDR3 DNA reads TGCGCCAGCAGCCTTCGACTAGCGGGAGGGCCTGGGGATGAGCAGTTCTTC.

The genes are TRBV29-1 and TRBJ1-3, with 7 bases aligning to TRBD1. The CDR3 length is 14 residues. Germline loops: CDR1 SQVTM, CDR2 ANQGSEA. V shed 6 bases and J 4 bases; nucleotides not matched to a gene: 9. This CDR3 reads CSVLGTVTGNTIYF. CDR3 bases: TGCAGCGTCCTAGGGACAGTAACAGGAAACACCATATATTTT.

This chain uses TRBV23-1 with TRBJ1-6; D gene unclear. TRBV23-1 is classed as an ORF, of uncertain function. Trimming stripped 2 bases from V and 4 bases from J, with 6 bases between. This CDR3 has 14 amino acids. For the CDR3, the DNA is TGCGCCAGCAGTCAAGCCCAATATAATTCACCCCTCCACTTT. It translates to CASSQAQYNSPLHF.

This sequence joins TRBV27 and TRBJ2-7, with D unclear. Germline CDR1 and CDR2: MNHEY and SMNVEV (reference sequence). Deletions cut 6 bases from V and 2 bases from J, with 8 bases between. The CDR3 is 12 residues long. CDR3 in amino acids: CASSPTTYEQYF. The CDR3 bases are TGTGCCAGCAGCCCGACGACCTACGAGCAGTACTTC.

This clone came up once. This chain joins TRBV7-2 and TRBJ2-3; a possible D gene is TRBD1 (5 bases). There are 14 residues in the CDR3. V was trimmed by 0 bases and J by 1 base, leaving 5 bases between them. Germline loops: CDR1 SGHTA, CDR2 FQGNSA. The CDR3, as DNA: TGTGCCAGCAGCTTAGCAGGGGGCACAGATACGCAGTATTTT. As protein: CASSLAGGTDTQYF. Full variable domain (missing parts from reference TRBV7-2 and TRBJ2-3): GAGVSQSPSNKVTEKGKDVELRCDPISGHTALYWYRQSLGQGLEFLIYFQGNSAPDKSGLPSDRFSAERTGGSVSTLTIQRTQQEDSAVYLCASSLAGGTDTQYFGPGTRLTVL.

This clone was seen only once. The chain uses TRBV19 and TRBJ2-7; tentatively, D is TRBD1 or TRBD2 (5 bases each). The ends were cut back, 4 bases at V and 7 bases at J, with 14 bases in the middle. Per the germline V gene, CDR1 is LNHDA and CDR2 is SQIVND (reference sequence). This CDR3 is built from 13 residues. The CDR3 nucleotides read TGTGCCAGTAGTAGACGGGACCTTCGGGAGCAGTACTTC. Its translation is CASSRRDLREQYF.

Only one count was recorded for this clone. J is TRBJ2-7 and V is TRBV7-9; 10 bases agree with TRBD1. This CDR3 has 15 residues. Germline V gene data show CDR1 as SEHNR and CDR2 as FQNEAQ (reference sequence). V was pared by 4 bases and J by 5 bases, with 8 bases of the junction left unmatched. CDR3 in amino acids: CASSSPGQGDNEQYF. The CDR3 DNA is TGTGCCAGCAGCTCGCCCGGACAGGGGGACAACGAGCAGTACTTC.

The rearrangement uses TRBV13 and TRBJ2-7; TRBD1 might be the D (6 bases). The CDR3 covers 14 residues. Germline assignment: CDR1 PRHDT and CDR2 FYEKMQ (reference sequence). V lost 5 bases, J lost 2 bases, and 13 bases lay in between. CDR3 amino acids: CASSPGHLTYEQYF. The CDR3 DNA reads as TGTGCCAGCAGCCCGGGACACCTCACCTACGAGCAGTACTTC.

The chain is built from TRBV5-1 and TRBJ2-7, with TRBD1 identical over 8 bases. Germline-derived CDR1 and CDR2 are SGHRS and YFSETQ. The CDR3 totals 14 residues. The ends lost 4 bases at V and 3 bases at J; junction bases unmatched: 6. The CDR3 sequence: CASSDQGANYEQYF. The CDR3 region has the DNA TGCGCCAGCAGCGACCAGGGGGCAAACTACGAGCAGTACTTC.

As regards this clone: Other DNA sequences in the same sample also yield this CDR3. The V call is TRBV3-1 (or the pseudogene TRBV3-2), the J call TRBJ2-2; D unresolved. The ends were cut back, 0 bases at V and 5 bases at J, with 7 bases in the middle. The CDR3 runs 14 residues. The germline gives CDR1 LGHDT, CDR2 YNNKEL (reference sequence). As DNA, the CDR3 is TGTGCCAGCAGCCAAGATTTAGGGACCGGGGAGCTGTTTTTT. Translated, it gives CASSQDLGTGELFF.

The DNA for the CDR3 is TGTGCCCTTGGGGCCCCCCGGGCCGATGAGCAGTTCTTC. Protein sequence: CALGAPRADEQFF. The chain joins TRBV10-3 to TRBJ2-1, with D perhaps TRBD1 (5 bases). Deletions cut 11 bases from V and 8 bases from J, with 19 bases between. Germline loops: CDR1 ENHRY, CDR2 SYGVKD. The CDR3 is 13 amino acids.

The rearrangement uses TRBV19 and TRBJ2-1; 10 bases line up with TRBD2. This CDR3 has 16 amino acids. The germline gives CDR1 LNHDA, CDR2 SQIVND (reference sequence). Trimming took 0 bases from V and 9 from J; bases not matched to a gene: 8. CDR3 sequence: CASSIDLGGLAREQFF. CDR3 in DNA: TGTGCCAGTAGTATAGATCTTGGGGGACTAGCGCGTGAGCAGTTCTTC.

The gene calls are TRBV7-2 and TRBJ2-2; D is possibly TRBD2 (6 bases). The V and J ends lost 6 bases and 7 bases respectively, with 21 bases between them. CDR1 and CDR2 from the germline V gene are SGHTA and FQGNSA. This CDR3 contains 16 residues. The CDR3 region has the DNA TGTGCCAGCAGTCCCAAGGCGTCAGGGAGGTTCGGGGAGCTGTTTTTT. It encodes CASSPKASGRFGELFF.

This chain connects TRBV27 to TRBJ1-4, with a possible D match to TRBD1 (5 bases). This CDR3 comprises 15 residues. Trimming removed 5 bases from V and 5 bases from J, with 15 bases in between. Germline V gene lookup returns CDR1 MNHEY and CDR2 SMNVEV (reference sequence). CDR3 protein: CASSRGDHPNEKLFF. CDR3 bases: TGTGCCAGCAGTCGGGGGGACCATCCCAATGAAAAACTGTTTTTT.